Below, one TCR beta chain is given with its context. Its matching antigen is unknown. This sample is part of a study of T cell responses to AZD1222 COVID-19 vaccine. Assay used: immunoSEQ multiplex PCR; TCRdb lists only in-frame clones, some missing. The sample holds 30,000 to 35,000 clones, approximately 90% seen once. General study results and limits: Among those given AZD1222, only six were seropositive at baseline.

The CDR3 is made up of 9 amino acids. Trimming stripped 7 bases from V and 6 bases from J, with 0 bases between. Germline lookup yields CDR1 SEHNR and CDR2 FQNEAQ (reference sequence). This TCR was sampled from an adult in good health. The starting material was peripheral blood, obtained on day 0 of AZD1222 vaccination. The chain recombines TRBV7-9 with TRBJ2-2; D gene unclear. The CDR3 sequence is CASTGELFF. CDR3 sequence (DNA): TGTGCCAGCACCGGGGAGCTGTTTTTT.